This T cell receptor beta chain was observed in a study of T cells after yellow fever vaccination. Overall study findings and caveats: Detected again after the booster were most primary-vaccination clones, at 95% to 98% CD4 and approximately 85% CD8. Although most clonotypes did not, a small share appeared in both CD4 and CD8 compartments. FACS-sorted repertoires could contain abundant clonotypes contaminating from the bulk population.

The germline gives CDR1 DFQATT, CDR2 SNEGSKA (reference sequence). The CDR3 consists of 16 residues. After removal of 0 bases from V and 8 bases from J, the junction contained 12 bases not matched to a gene. TCRdb reprocessed the 5' RACE reads with MiXCR, giving one entry per CDR3 protein. The sample includes about 340,000 distinct CDR3 sequences, 8.7% seen only once; the top ten take approximately 19%. This clonotype was counted between two and nine times. Its antigen is still unknown. This chain joins TRBV20-1 and TRBJ2-1; 8 bases align to TRBD2. The TCR comes from a man aged 18 to 30 who received the YFV17D yellow fever vaccine. The source was PBMCs, collected on the day of the first yellow fever vaccination. CDR3 in DNA: TGCAGTGCTAGAGACGCGGGGGGTCGTTACTCGGATGAGCAGTTCTTC. Residues: CSARDAGGRYSDEQFF.